A single sample gave rise to the 13 T cell receptor beta chains below, sequenced in a study of blood T cell repertoires in COVID-19. The repertoire was sequenced with immunoSEQ multiplex PCR; TCRdb's copy has only in-frame clones and lacks some. The table records around 93,000 clones, about 90% of them present only once. Sequencing was done on a sample of peripheral blood. Source of these receptors: a man between 18 and 29 years old with COVID-19, enrolled during active disease.

The CDR3 loop is CATRTGGREQYF. DNA for the CDR3: TGTGCCACCAGAACAGGGGGCCGAGAGCAGTACTTC. The genes are TRBV24-1 and TRBJ2-7; TRBD1 matches 9 bases. The J segment lost 7 bases and the V segment lost 7 bases, leaving 4 bases of the junction unmatched. The CDR3 runs to 12 residues. Per germline, CDR1 KGHDR and CDR2 SFDVKD.

The chain couples TRBV7-2 to TRBJ2-1; 9 bases are a match to TRBD2. This CDR3 is built from 13 residues. The germline V gene has CDR1 SGHTA and CDR2 FQGNSA. V shed 5 bases and J 9 bases; nucleotides not matched to a gene: 5. The CDR3 DNA reads as TGTGCCAGCAGCCCGGGGACTAGCAGTGAGCAGTTCTTC. Translated: CASSPGTSSEQFF.

V and J are TRBV6-5 and TRBJ1-1, with TRBD1 matching 7 bases. The V and J ends lost 2 bases and 4 bases, in that order; junction bases with no gene match: 4. Germline-derived CDR1 and CDR2 are MNHEY and SVGAGI. This CDR3 is 14 amino acids long. In nucleotides, the CDR3 is TGTGCCAGCAGTTACGAGGGGGCGGTCACTGAAGCTTTCTTT. Residues: CASSYEGAVTEAFF.

V usage is TRBV7-9 and J usage is TRBJ1-2, with 7 bases fitting TRBD1. With V trimmed by 7 bases and J by 5 bases, 10 bases remained unmatched. This CDR3 is built from 14 residues. CDR1 SEHNR and CDR2 FQNEAQ come from the germline V gene (reference sequence). CDR3 protein: CASTPTGVRYGYTF. The CDR3, as DNA: TGTGCCAGCACCCCCACAGGGGTGCGGTATGGCTACACCTTC.

The chain couples TRBV19 to TRBJ2-2, with a tentative D call TRBD1 (6 bases). The CDR3 runs to 17 residues. CDR1 is LNHDA, CDR2 SQIVND, per germline (reference sequence). V dropped 2 bases and J dropped 4 bases, with 17 bases sitting between them. The CDR3 coding sequence is TGTGCCAGTAGTATACCTCGGGGACAAGTTACCACCGGGGAGCTGTTTTTT. This sequence encodes CASSIPRGQVTTGELFF. The entire variable domain, with the rest obtained from reference TRBV19 and TRBJ2-2, is as follows: DGGITQSPKYLFRKEGQNVTLSCEQNLNHDAMYWYRQDPGQGLRLIYYSQIVNDFQKGDIAEGYSVSREKKESFPLTVTSAQKNPTAFYLCASSIPRGQVTTGELFFGEGSRLTVL.

The CDR3 DNA follows: TGTGCCAGCAGTTCGACCGGGGTCTATCCCGCCTATGGCTACACCTTC. Its translation is CASSSTGVYPAYGYTF. V is TRBV28 and J is TRBJ1-2; the D is unclear. Germline-derived CDR1 and CDR2 are MDHEN and SYDVKM. CDR3 length: 16 residues. Trimming took off 4 bases at V and 4 bases at J, with 19 bases between the two ends.

The V gene is TRBV19, the J gene TRBJ2-1; tentative D call: TRBD1 (5 bases). From germline, CDR1 is LNHDA and CDR2 SQIVND (reference sequence). CDR3 size: 11 residues. V was trimmed by 7 bases and J by 6 bases, leaving 7 bases between them. CDR3 DNA: TGTGCCAGTATTGGGGCCAATGAGCAGTTCTTC. This codes for CASIGANEQFF. Full variable domain (remainder filled in from reference TRBV19 and TRBJ2-1): DGGITQSPKYLFRKEGQNVTLSCEQNLNHDAMYWYRQDPGQGLRLIYYSQIVNDFQKGDIAEGYSVSREKKESFPLTVTSAQKNPTAFYLCASIGANEQFFGPGTRLTVL.

The chain joins TRBV27 to TRBJ2-7, with 8 bases aligning to TRBD2. This CDR3 is 14 amino acids long. J gave up 3 bases and V 6 bases, and 7 bases lay outside the gene matches. Germline values: CDR1 MNHEY, CDR2 SMNVEV (reference sequence). The CDR3 coding sequence is TGTGCCAGCAGCCCCCGGGAGGGGGTCTACGAGCAGTACTTC. Protein sequence: CASSPREGVYEQYF.

The rearrangement joins TRBV10-2 to TRBJ1-6; unclear D gene. This CDR3 region has 12 residues. Trimming took 11 bases from V and 6 from J, leaving 11 bases between them. In germline, CDR1 is WSHSY, CDR2 SAAADI. CDR3 in amino acids: CASQASNSPLHF. In nucleotides, the CDR3 is TGCGCCTCCCAGGCGAGTAATTCACCCCTCCACTTT.

This chain links TRBV2 with TRBJ1-5; 7 bases agree with TRBD1. The CDR3 has 15 amino acids. J gave up 1 base and V 5 bases, and 5 bases lay outside the gene matches. Germline CDR1 and CDR2: SNHLY and FYNNEI. CDR3 sequence (DNA): TGTGCCAGCAGTTCCTTAGGGGGCAGCAATCAGCCCCAGCATTTT. Protein: CASSSLGGSNQPQHF. Full variable domain (remainder filled in from reference TRBV2 and TRBJ1-5): EPEVTQTPSHQVTQMGQEVILRCVPISNHLYFYWYRQILGQKVEFLVSFYNNEISEKSEIFDDQFSVERPDGSNFTLKIRSTKLEDSAMYFCASSSLGGSNQPQHFGDGTRLSIL.

Written as DNA, the CDR3 is TGTGCCAGCAGTTTCACTCGAGTCTCTGGAAACACCATATATTTT. Protein product: CASSFTRVSGNTIYF. The rearrangement uses TRBV28 and TRBJ1-3; no firm D call. The V and J ends lost 3 bases and 0 bases respectively, with 9 bases between them. Germline V gives CDR1 MDHEN, CDR2 SYDVKM. This CDR3 is 15 amino acids long.

The chain employs TRBV7-9 and TRBJ1-3; 9 bases are a match to TRBD1. Unmatched junction bases numbered 3, after V lost 5 bases and J lost 1 base. The CDR3 sequence is 15 residues long. Germline V gives CDR1 SEHNR, CDR2 FQNEAQ (reference sequence). CDR3 nucleotides: TGTGCCAGCAGCCCACAGGGGGCGTCTGGAAACACCATATATTTT. Translated: CASSPQGASGNTIYF. The whole variable domain, filled in from reference TRBV7-9 and TRBJ1-3, reads DTGVSQNPRHKITKRGQNVTFRCDPISEHNRLYWYRQTLGQGPEFLTYFQNEAQLEKSRLLSDRFSAERPKGSFSTLEIQRTEQGDSAMYLCASSPQGASGNTIYFGEGSWLTVV.

The chain joins TRBV9 to TRBJ2-1; D perhaps matches TRBD2 (6 bases). Trimming cost V 4 bases and J 10 bases, with 12 bases left between them. In germline, CDR1 is SGDLS, CDR2 YYNGEE. CDR3 length: 12 residues. CDR3 coding DNA: TGTGCCAGCAGCCCCGAAGGAGGGGAGCAGTTCTTC. This gives the protein CASSPEGGEQFF.